This TCR beta chain comes out of a study of T cell repertoires in cytomegalovirus infection (dated by TCRdb to between 2018 and 2020). Regarding the complete study: The peptide stimulations were aimed at well-studied HLA-B-restricted epitopes as well as recently identified HLA-C-restricted CMV epitopes, whose presentation resists viral immunomodulation. Donor HLA type was relevant to the analysis, as public TCR beta signatures indicated carriage of CMV infection together with the matching HLA type. Overall results and qualifications from the work: Cumulative frequency of public TCR beta family members discriminated carriers of CMV infection plus the relevant HLA type in this cohort and an independent 352-donor cohort. The ex vivo response was dominated by HLA-C-restricted CMV-specific TCR beta clonotypes, and the single most frequent clonotype in two of eight donors was supplied by these HLA-C-restricted clonotypes.

In the paper's terms, the treatment or condition label means: in vitro stimulation with specific CMV peptide epitopes to enrich CMV-specific T cells. The germline V gene specifies WSHSY as CDR1 and SAAADI as CDR2. V is clipped by 8 bases and J by 2 bases, and the sequence between their germline boundaries is 15 bases long. From the cysteine through the phenylalanine, the CDR3 covers 14 amino acids. Of all the DNA, just the CDR3 is kept, 42 bases in frame from base 1. For this clonotype: The antigen this receptor binds is unknown. Qualities for individual bases were not recorded, and no much larger clone is one base off.

TCRdb names Illumina HiSeq 1500 as the instrument used. In TCRdb, the public reads were trimmed at Q25 with fastp and aligned with MiXCR, with productive beta chains retained. Each CDR3 protein gets just one entry, which takes the most common genes and DNA from the rows behind it. In all, the sample holds around 900,000 distinct CDR3 sequences, and roughly a third of those were seen once. The ten largest account for roughly 13% of the sample. The TCR was taken from a human donor in good health (CMV status not recorded). Some clones in this sample may be carry-over from other donors' samples. The rearrangement combines TRBV10-2 with TRBJ2-5, with no D gene named confidently. Specimen: cultured CD8+ T cells from PBMCs, collected from culture after CMV antigen stimulation. The nucleotides are TGCGCCAGCTCCCTAATCGGACCACAAGAGACCCAGTACTTC. The encoded protein is CASSLIGPQETQYF.